Following are 9 T cell receptor beta chains from one sample sequenced in a study of cytomegalovirus exposure and HLA in healthy donors. Researchers ran the PCR with 60 Vbeta and 13 Jbeta primers. TCRdb's table, derived via immunoSEQ multiplex PCR, lists solely in-frame clones and lacks some. The sample has 150,000 to 200,000 clones, roughly 77% seen once. Material: PBMCs. These TCRs come from a woman aged 40-49 years in good health and CMV-seropositive.

This chain connects TRBV6-5 to TRBJ2-1; 15 positions agree with TRBD2. This CDR3 comprises 14 residues. CDR1 and CDR2 (germline): MNHEY, SVGAGI. V trimming: 10 bases; J trimming: 4 bases; junction bases outside the gene matches: 2. CDR3 protein: CATGLAGGYNEQFF. CDR3 bases: TGTGCCACCGGACTAGCGGGAGGGTACAATGAGCAGTTCTTC.

V is TRBV4-1 and J is TRBJ2-5; 7 bases line up with TRBD1. This CDR3 has 14 residues. From germline, CDR1 is MGHRA and CDR2 YSYEKL. After removal of 1 base from V and 5 bases from J, the junction contained 4 bases not matched to a gene. This CDR3 reads CASSQGRGRETQYF. The CDR3 DNA is TGCGCCAGCAGCCAAGGAAGGGGGCGGGAGACCCAGTACTTC.

The chain is built from TRBV19 and TRBJ1-2; 7 bases align to TRBD1. Trimming cost V 7 bases and J 0 bases; bases outside gene matches: 8. This CDR3 has 15 amino acids. The germline V gene has CDR1 LNHDA and CDR2 SQIVND (reference sequence). DNA for the CDR3: TGTGCCAGTAAAAAAGGGACAGCTTCTAACTATGGCTACACCTTC. This gives the protein CASKKGTASNYGYTF.

This sequence joins TRBV9 and TRBJ2-5; TRBD1 aligns across 9 bases. Unmatched junction bases numbered 4, after V lost 3 bases and J lost 4 bases. Germline CDR1 and CDR2: SGDLS and YYNGEE. The CDR3 has 14 amino acids. The CDR3 sequence: CASSATGGGETQYF. As DNA, the CDR3 is TGTGCCAGCAGCGCCACAGGGGGCGGAGAGACCCAGTACTTC.

In this sample, this clone turned up once. This chain uses TRBV6-6 with TRBJ2-5; TRBD2 is a possible D gene (7 bases). V lost 2 bases, J lost 5 bases, and 12 bases lay in between. The CDR3 sequence is 14 residues long. Looked up from germline, CDR1 is MNHNY and CDR2 is SVGAGI (reference sequence). The CDR3 region has the DNA TGTGCCAGCAGTTACCCCGGGGGGCGGGAGACCCAGTACTTC. This translates into CASSYPGGRETQYF.

V is TRBV29-1 and J is TRBJ2-3; possibly TRBD1 for D (6 bases). Per germline, CDR1 SQVTM and CDR2 ANQGSEA. Trimming shortened V by 6 bases and J by 5 bases, and 18 bases separated the two germline ends. CDR3 length: 14 amino acids. The CDR3, as DNA: TGCAGCGTAGAAAACAGGGATGGGGTAGATACGCAGTATTTT. Encoded protein: CSVENRDGVDTQYF.

The V and J genes are TRBV28 and TRBJ2-7; D call uncertain. The CDR3 consists of 11 residues. Germline V gives CDR1 MDHEN, CDR2 SYDVKM. The V gene lost 5 bases and the J gene lost 3 bases, with 5 bases spanning the gap. The CDR3 sequence: CASSVNYEQYF. CDR3 coding DNA: TGTGCCAGCAGTGTCAACTACGAGCAGTACTTC. The full variable domain, its missing parts supplied by reference TRBV28 and TRBJ2-7, is DVKVTQSSRYLVKRTGEKVFLECVQDMDHENMFWYRQDPGLGLRLIYFSYDVKMKEKGDIPEGYSVSREKKERFSLILESASTNQTSMYLCASSVNYEQYFGPGTRLTVT.

The gene calls are TRBV28 and TRBJ2-1; D remains ambiguous. Trimming cost V 9 bases and J 8 bases, with 17 bases left between them. CDR1 is MDHEN and CDR2 is SYDVKM in the germline V gene. CDR3 size: 13 residues. The CDR3 coding sequence is TGTGCCAGTGTCGAGGAGCGCCGCCATGAGCAGTTCTTC. Its translation: CASVEERRHEQFF.

The V and J genes are TRBV19 and TRBJ2-5, with D possibly matching TRBD2 (6 bases). The CDR3 length is 13 residues. CDR1 and CDR2 from the germline V gene are LNHDA and SQIVND (reference sequence). Trimming pared 6 bases from V and 5 bases from J, leaving 13 bases between. In DNA form, the CDR3 reads TGTGCCAGTAGAAACATAGCGGCGGAGACCCAGTACTTC. It specifies CASRNIAAETQYF.